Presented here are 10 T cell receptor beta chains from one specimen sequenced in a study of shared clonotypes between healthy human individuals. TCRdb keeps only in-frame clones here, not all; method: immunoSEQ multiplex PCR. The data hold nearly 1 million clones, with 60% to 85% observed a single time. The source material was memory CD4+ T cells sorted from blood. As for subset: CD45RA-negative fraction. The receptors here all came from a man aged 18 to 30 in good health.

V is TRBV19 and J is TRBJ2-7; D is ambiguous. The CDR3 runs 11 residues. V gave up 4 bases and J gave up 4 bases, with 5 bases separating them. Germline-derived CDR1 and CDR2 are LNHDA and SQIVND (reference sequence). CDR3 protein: CASSREYEQYF. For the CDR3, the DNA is TGTGCCAGTAGTAGAGAGTACGAGCAGTACTTC. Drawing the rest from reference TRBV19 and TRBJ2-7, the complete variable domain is DGGITQSPKYLFRKEGQNVTLSCEQNLNHDAMYWYRQDPGQGLRLIYYSQIVNDFQKGDIAEGYSVSREKKESFPLTVTSAQKNPTAFYLCASSREYEQYFGPGTRLTVT.

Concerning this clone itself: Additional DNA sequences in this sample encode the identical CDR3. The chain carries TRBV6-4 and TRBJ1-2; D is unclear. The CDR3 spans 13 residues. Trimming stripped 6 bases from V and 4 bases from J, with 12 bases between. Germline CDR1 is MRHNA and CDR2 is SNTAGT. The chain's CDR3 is CASSQDGIYGYTF. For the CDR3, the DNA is TGTGCCAGCAGCCAGGACGGAATCTATGGCTACACCTTC.

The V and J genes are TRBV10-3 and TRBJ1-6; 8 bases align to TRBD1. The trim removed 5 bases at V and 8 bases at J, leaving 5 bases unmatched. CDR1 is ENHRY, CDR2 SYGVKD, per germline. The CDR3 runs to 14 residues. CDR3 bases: TGTGCCATCAGTCCGACAGGGGCGGATTCACCCCTCCACTTT. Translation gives CAISPTGADSPLHF.

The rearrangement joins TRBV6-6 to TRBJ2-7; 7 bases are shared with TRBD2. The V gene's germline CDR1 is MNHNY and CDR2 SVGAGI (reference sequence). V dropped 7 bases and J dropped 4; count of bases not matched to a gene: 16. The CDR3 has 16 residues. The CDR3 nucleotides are TGTGCCAGCACCCCATCCGTGGCGGGAGATCGTTACGAGCAGTACTTC. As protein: CASTPSVAGDRYEQYF.

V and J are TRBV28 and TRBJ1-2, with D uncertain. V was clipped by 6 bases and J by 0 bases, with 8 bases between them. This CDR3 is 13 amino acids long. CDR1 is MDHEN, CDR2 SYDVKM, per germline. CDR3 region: CASSPRANYGYTF. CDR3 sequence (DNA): TGTGCCAGCAGCCCAAGGGCTAACTATGGCTACACCTTC.

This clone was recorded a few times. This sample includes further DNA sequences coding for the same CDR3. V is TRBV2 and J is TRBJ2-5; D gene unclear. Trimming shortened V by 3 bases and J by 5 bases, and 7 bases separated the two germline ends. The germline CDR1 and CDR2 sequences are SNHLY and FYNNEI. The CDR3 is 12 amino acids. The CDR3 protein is CASSDWGETQYF. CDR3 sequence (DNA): TGTGCCAGCAGTGATTGGGGTGAGACCCAGTACTTC.

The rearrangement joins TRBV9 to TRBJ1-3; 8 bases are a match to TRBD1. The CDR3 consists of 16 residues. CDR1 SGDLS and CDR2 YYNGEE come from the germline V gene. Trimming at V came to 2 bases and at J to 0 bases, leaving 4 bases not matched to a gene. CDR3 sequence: CASSVRGLSSGNTIYF. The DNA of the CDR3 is TGTGCCAGCAGCGTCAGGGGGCTATCCTCTGGAAACACCATATATTTT.

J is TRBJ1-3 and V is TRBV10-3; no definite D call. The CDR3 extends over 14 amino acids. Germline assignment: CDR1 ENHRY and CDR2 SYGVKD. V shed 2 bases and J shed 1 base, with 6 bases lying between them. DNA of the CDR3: TGTGCCATCAGTGAGGTTGGTTCTGGAAACACCATATATTTT. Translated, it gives CAISEVGSGNTIYF.

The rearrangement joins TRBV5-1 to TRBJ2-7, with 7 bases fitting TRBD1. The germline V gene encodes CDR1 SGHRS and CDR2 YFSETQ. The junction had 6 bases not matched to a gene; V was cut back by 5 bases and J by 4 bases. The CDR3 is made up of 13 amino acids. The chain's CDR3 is CASRRGLQYEQYF. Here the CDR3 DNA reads TGCGCCAGCAGGAGGGGGCTACAATACGAGCAGTACTTC. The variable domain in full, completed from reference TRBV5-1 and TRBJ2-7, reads KAGVTQTPRYLIKTRGQQVTLSCSPISGHRSVSWYQQTPGQGLQFLFEYFSETQRNKGNFPGRFSGRQFSNSRSEMNVSTLELGDSALYLCASRRGLQYEQYFGPGTRLTVT.

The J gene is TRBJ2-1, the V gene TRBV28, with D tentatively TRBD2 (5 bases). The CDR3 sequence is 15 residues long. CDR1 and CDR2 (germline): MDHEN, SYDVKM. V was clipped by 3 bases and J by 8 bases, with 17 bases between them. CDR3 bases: TGTGCCAGCAGTTTTTCGGGGTTTGGGGTCCATGAGCAGTTCTTC. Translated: CASSFSGFGVHEQFF.